One and the same sample provided the 16 T cell receptor beta chains below, sequenced in a study of blood T cell repertoires in COVID-19. Method: immunoSEQ multiplex PCR; TCRdb's copy keeps in-frame clones and lacks some. The table lists 180,000 or so clones, approximately 80% of them singletons. Sequencing used peripheral blood. These receptors came from a woman in her fifties or sixties with active or convalescent COVID-19.

The chain uses TRBV6-6 and TRBJ1-6; D is undetermined. The V gene lost 7 bases and the J gene lost 4 bases, with 14 bases spanning the gap. Germline values: CDR1 MNHNY, CDR2 SVGAGI (reference sequence). CDR3 length equals 15 residues. The CDR3 DNA sequence: TGTGCCAGCACCCCAGAACTAATATATAATTCACCCCTCCACTTT. Residues: CASTPELIYNSPLHF.

The chain employs TRBV2 and TRBJ1-5, with 9 bases lining up with TRBD1. The CDR3 consists of 15 residues. The ends lost 11 bases at V and 4 bases at J; junction bases unmatched: 12. Germline V gives CDR1 SNHLY, CDR2 FYNNEI. CDR3 sequence: CACGTGTGKNQPQHF. The CDR3 coding sequence is TGTGCCTGCGGGACCGGGACAGGGAAAAATCAGCCCCAGCATTTT.

The chain is built from TRBV3-1 (or the pseudogene TRBV3-2) and TRBJ2-5; TRBD1 matches at 8 bases. Germline V gene lookup returns CDR1 LGHDT and CDR2 YNNKEL (reference sequence). This CDR3 is built from 14 residues. V dropped 4 bases and J dropped 4; count of bases not matched to a gene: 5. The CDR3 spells CASSLSGGRETQYF. The CDR3, as DNA: TGTGCCAGCAGCCTGTCAGGGGGCCGAGAGACCCAGTACTTC.

J is TRBJ1-1 and V is TRBV6-2 or TRBV6-3, with D possibly being TRBD1 (5 bases). V was cut by 5 bases and J by 4 bases, with 8 bases left in between. From germline, CDR1 is MNHEY and CDR2 SVGEGT. This CDR3 is built from 12 residues. The CDR3 bases are TGTGCCAGCAGTAAAGGGGCCACTGAAGCTTTCTTT. This sequence encodes CASSKGATEAFF.

The chain combines TRBV19 with TRBJ1-4; 9 nucleotides agree with TRBD1. V was clipped by 6 bases and J by 4 bases; unmatched bases: 6. The germline CDR1 and CDR2 sequences are LNHDA and SQIVND (reference sequence). This CDR3 is 15 amino acids long. The chain's CDR3 is CASSPTGGHNEKLFF. Here the CDR3 DNA reads TGTGCCAGTAGCCCAACAGGGGGCCATAATGAAAAACTGTTTTTT.

The V and J genes are TRBV7-2 and TRBJ1-2; perhaps TRBD1 as D (6 bases). This CDR3 comprises 14 residues. With 5 bases removed from V and 2 bases from J, the gap between germline ends came to 12 bases. Germline V gives CDR1 SGHTA, CDR2 FQGNSA. CDR3 in amino acids: CASSLGAQNYGYTF. CDR3 nucleotides: TGTGCCAGCAGCCTGGGGGCACAGAACTATGGCTACACCTTC.

V and J are TRBV5-1 and TRBJ2-7; 7 positions agree with TRBD1. CDR3 size: 19 residues. Trimming cost V 4 bases and J 0 bases; bases outside gene matches: 19. Germline CDR1 is SGHRS and CDR2 is YFSETQ. The CDR3 spells CASSRTSEYQGVTSYEQYF. The CDR3 bases are TGCGCCAGCAGCAGGACGAGCGAATATCAGGGGGTTACCTCCTACGAGCAGTACTTC.

The CDR3 nucleotides are TGCGCCAGCAGCTACGAAGGGACACGCACAGATACGCAGTATTTT. This encodes CASSYEGTRTDTQYF. The V gene is TRBV5-1, the J gene TRBJ2-3; D may be TRBD1 (6 bases). In germline, CDR1 is SGHRS, CDR2 YFSETQ. The CDR3 loop spans 15 amino acids. V lost 3 bases and J lost 1, with 12 bases in between.

The chain couples TRBV7-3 to TRBJ2-1; 14 bases are a match to TRBD2. J was trimmed by 14 bases and V by 0 bases; bases with no gene match: 0. Germline V CDR1 and CDR2: SGHTA, FQGTGA. The CDR3 is 13 residues long. The CDR3 reads CASSLTTSGREFF. CDR3 nucleotides: TGTGCCAGCAGCTTAACGACTAGCGGGAGGGAGTTCTTC.

CDR3 protein: CASSLDFAASRGYTF. CDR3 coding DNA: TGTGCCAGCAGCTTAGATTTCGCAGCGTCGAGGGGCTACACCTTC. V is TRBV7-8 and J is TRBJ1-2, with unresolved D. V lost 1 base, J lost 8 bases, and 17 bases lay in between. Germline values: CDR1 SGHVS, CDR2 FQNEAQ. The CDR3 totals 15 residues.

This clone was recorded once. The chain has TRBV6-5 and TRBJ2-7; 10 bases align to TRBD2. Germline V CDR1 and CDR2: MNHEY, SVGAGI. With 4 bases clipped from V and 0 bases from J, the junction kept 3 bases outside the gene matches. The CDR3 consists of 15 residues. CDR3 in DNA: TGTGCCAGCAGTTCCGTAGCGGGGGGCTCCTACGAGCAGTACTTC. Translation: CASSSVAGGSYEQYF.

The CDR3 loop is CATRDRPIGGYTF. CDR3 coding DNA: TGTGCCACCCGGGACAGACCAATCGGAGGCTACACCTTC. V usage is TRBV19 and J usage is TRBJ1-2; 7 positions match TRBD1. The V gene's germline CDR1 is LNHDA and CDR2 SQIVND (reference sequence). The length of the CDR3 is 13 residues. The J segment lost 8 bases and the V segment lost 10 bases, leaving 13 bases of the junction unmatched. Drawing the rest from reference TRBV19 and TRBJ1-2, the complete variable domain is DGGITQSPKYLFRKEGQNVTLSCEQNLNHDAMYWYRQDPGQGLRLIYYSQIVNDFQKGDIAEGYSVSREKKESFPLTVTSAQKNPTAFYLCATRDRPIGGYTFGSGTRLTVV.

The chain couples TRBV19 to TRBJ2-3; tentatively, D is TRBD2 (6 bases). The CDR3 has 17 residues. The V end was cut by 5 bases, the J end by 0 bases, with 18 bases between. Germline V gene data show CDR1 as LNHDA and CDR2 as SQIVND (reference sequence). The CDR3 protein is CASSPRGLLMSTDTQYF. CDR3 in DNA: TGTGCCAGTAGTCCCCGGGGACTTCTAATGAGCACAGATACGCAGTATTTT.

The chain carries TRBV4-3 and TRBJ2-3; no reliable D call. The germline V and J ends were trimmed by 0 bases and 8 bases, with 9 bases remaining between them. The CDR3 is 13 residues long. In germline, CDR1 is LGHNA, CDR2 YSLEER. The CDR3 coding sequence is TGCGCCAGCAGCCAAGATCGTTTCAGTACGCAGTATTTT. The encoded protein is CASSQDRFSTQYF.

V gene TRBV5-4 combines with J gene TRBJ2-2; 9 bases map to TRBD1. The CDR3 runs to 16 residues. V lost 4 bases to trimming and J lost 6 bases; unmatched junction nucleotides: 10. The germline CDR1 and CDR2 sequences are SGHNT and YYREEE (reference sequence). CDR3 nucleotide sequence: TGTGCCAGCAGCCAACCACCGGGACAGGGTGCCGGGGAGCTGTTTTTT. Translation: CASSQPPGQGAGELFF.

The V gene is TRBV7-8, the J gene TRBJ1-6; D not certain. The CDR3 has 15 amino acids. Germline lookup yields CDR1 SGHVS and CDR2 FQNEAQ. Trimming removed 5 bases at V and 3 bases at J, with 11 bases between. CDR3 sequence: CASSAVRGYNSPLHF. The CDR3 bases are TGTGCCAGCAGCGCTGTCCGGGGCTATAATTCACCCCTCCACTTT.